The 17 T cell receptor beta chains below were found in one sample sequenced in a study of technical replicates of blood from a handful of donors. TCRdb keeps only in-frame clones here, not all; method: immunoSEQ multiplex PCR. This table holds about 97,000 clones, about 95% found once. The sample taken for sequencing was T cells isolated from PBMCs. Receptors originate from a human donor in good health.

This chain uses TRBV18 with TRBJ2-7, with 10 nucleotides matching TRBD2. The J segment lost 5 bases and the V segment lost 3 bases, leaving 7 bases of the junction unmatched. Germline-derived CDR1 and CDR2 are KGHSH and LQKENI. The CDR3 has 15 residues. CDR3: CASSPDLAGVDEQYF. The CDR3 nucleotides read TGTGCCAGCTCACCCGATCTAGCGGGAGTCGACGAGCAGTACTTC. The full variable domain, completed using reference TRBV18 and TRBJ2-7, is NAGVMQNPRHLVRRRGQEARLRCSPMKGHSHVYWYRQLPEEGLKFMVYLQKENIIDESGMPKERFSAEFPKEGPSILRIQQVVRGDSAAYFCASSPDLAGVDEQYFGPGTRLTVT.

The rearrangement joins TRBV28 to TRBJ2-1; 11 bases align to TRBD2. The V and J ends lost 5 bases and 8 bases, in that order; junction bases with no gene match: 11. In germline, CDR1 is MDHEN, CDR2 SYDVKM. There are 16 residues in the CDR3. CDR3 loop: CASSLSSGRARDEQFF. The CDR3, as DNA: TGTGCCAGCAGTCTCAGTAGCGGGAGGGCCCGCGATGAGCAGTTCTTC.

The sample holds one count of this clone. The J gene is TRBJ2-1, the V gene TRBV4-2; 9 bases agree with TRBD2. This CDR3 comprises 17 residues. The V and J ends lost 0 bases and 8 bases, in that order; junction bases with no gene match: 11. Germline-derived CDR1 and CDR2 are LGHNA and YNFKEQ. This CDR3 is CASSQDKVGGRADEQFF. The CDR3 region has the DNA TGTGCCAGCAGCCAAGATAAGGTTGGCGGGAGGGCCGATGAGCAGTTCTTC.

This clone was picked up one time. DNA for the CDR3: TGTGCCAGCAGCCGATCGGGCACTGAAGCTTTCTTT. Translated: CASSRSGTEAFF. This chain joins TRBV14 and TRBJ1-1; no clear D. The CDR3 totals 12 residues. V was clipped by 4 bases and J by 4 bases, with 7 bases between them. From germline, CDR1 is SGHDN and CDR2 FVKESK.

The V call is TRBV6-5, the J call TRBJ1-1; a weak D match, TRBD1 (5 bases). The CDR3 has 15 amino acids. Germline V gene data show CDR1 as MNHEY and CDR2 as SVGAGI. The V and J ends lost 7 bases and 7 bases respectively, with 22 bases between them. The DNA of the CDR3 is TGTGCCAGCATTAAACCCACAGCGGGACTAGGTGAAGCTTTCTTT. This translates into CASIKPTAGLGEAFF.

J is TRBJ2-1 and V is TRBV15; TRBD1 is a possible D gene (6 bases). The ends were cut back, 6 bases at V and 4 bases at J, with 13 bases in the middle. The CDR3 length is 14 residues. In germline, CDR1 is LNHNV, CDR2 YYDKDF (reference sequence). The CDR3: CATRGAVTYNEQFF. The CDR3 region has the DNA TGTGCCACCAGGGGGGCAGTGACATACAATGAGCAGTTCTTC.

The chain recombines TRBV18 with TRBJ1-1; TRBD1 might be the D (5 bases). Germline loops: CDR1 KGHSH, CDR2 LQKENI. V lost 4 bases, J lost 0 bases, and 6 bases lay in between. The CDR3 spans 13 residues. The CDR3 nucleotides are TGTGCCAGCTCACAAGGGGTGAACACTGAAGCTTTCTTT. Protein product: CASSQGVNTEAFF.

This rearrangement joins TRBV27 to TRBJ2-5, with TRBD1 matching over 7 bases. The CDR3 covers 14 residues. CDR1 and CDR2 from the germline V gene are MNHEY and SMNVEV (reference sequence). Trimming removed 5 bases from V and 5 bases from J; junction bases left unmatched: 8. CDR3 in amino acids: CASSGGDRVETQYF. CDR3 DNA sequence: TGTGCCAGCAGTGGGGGAGACAGGGTGGAGACCCAGTACTTC.

This chain links TRBV28 with TRBJ1-5; no clear D gene. The CDR3 consists of 14 residues. V lost 7 bases and J lost 0, with 10 bases in between. Germline loops: CDR1 MDHEN, CDR2 SYDVKM. The CDR3 DNA sequence: TGTGCCAGCACCCGGGAATATAGCAATCAGCCCCAGCATTTT. It translates to CASTREYSNQPQHF. The variable domain in full, with the rest retrieved from reference TRBV28 and TRBJ1-5, is DVKVTQSSRYLVKRTGEKVFLECVQDMDHENMFWYRQDPGLGLRLIYFSYDVKMKEKGDIPEGYSVSREKKERFSLILESASTNQTSMYLCASTREYSNQPQHFGDGTRLSIL.

The rearrangement joins TRBV19 to TRBJ1-1, with TRBD1 matching 7 bases. This CDR3 contains 14 residues. Germline assignment: CDR1 LNHDA and CDR2 SQIVND (reference sequence). Trimming at V came to 3 bases and at J to 4 bases, leaving 5 bases not matched to a gene. The CDR3 coding sequence is TGTGCCAGTAGTATCGGCCAGGGGGGCACTGAAGCTTTCTTT. It encodes CASSIGQGGTEAFF.

The chain couples TRBV14 to TRBJ2-7; 7 nucleotides agree with TRBD1. V lost 3 bases and J lost 11; bases outside the gene matches: 16. Germline V gives CDR1 SGHDN, CDR2 FVKESK. The CDR3 is 15 amino acids. CDR3 coding DNA: TGTGCCAGCAGCCAGAGGGGACAGAAGCTAGGTTTCGAGTACTTC. It yields the protein CASSQRGQKLGFEYF.

V usage is TRBV4-1 and J usage is TRBJ2-7; TRBD1 is a possible D gene (6 bases). This CDR3 spans 14 amino acids. V gave up 1 base and J gave up 2 bases, with 9 bases separating them. Germline CDR1 and CDR2: MGHRA and YSYEKL. The CDR3, as DNA: TGCGCCAGCAGCCAAGTTGGGGGCACCTACGAGCAGTACTTC. It codes for CASSQVGGTYEQYF.

This clone was seen just once. The chain employs TRBV2 and TRBJ2-3; 12 bases align to TRBD2. The CDR3 consists of 18 residues. V gave up 5 bases and J gave up 4 bases; unmatched junction bases: 13. The germline gives CDR1 SNHLY, CDR2 FYNNEI. DNA for the CDR3: TGTGCCAGCAGTCTCCTAGCGGGAGGGCCCGGGGGGGCAGATACGCAGTATTTT. Residues: CASSLLAGGPGGADTQYF.

The genes are TRBV10-2 and TRBJ2-6; D is uncertain. V lost 3 bases and J 4 bases, leaving 13 bases between the germline ends. This CDR3 is 16 amino acids long. Germline V gene lookup returns CDR1 WSHSY and CDR2 SAAADI. The DNA of the CDR3 is TGCGCCAGCAGTGATCCCCCAGGCTCGGGGGCCAACGTCCTGACTTTC. Protein product: CASSDPPGSGANVLTF.

This clone has just one count. The chain uses TRBV27 and TRBJ2-7; 7 nucleotides line up with TRBD1. V trimming: 6 bases; J trimming: 3 bases; junction bases outside the gene matches: 11. CDR3 length: 15 residues. CDR1 and CDR2 from the germline V gene are MNHEY and SMNVEV (reference sequence). The CDR3 bases are TGTGCCAGCAGCCGCCGGACAGGACTTCACTACGAGCAGTACTTC. Translating gives CASSRRTGLHYEQYF.

This chain connects TRBV27 to TRBJ2-7; 9 nucleotides align to TRBD1. Germline CDR1 MNHEY, CDR2 SMNVEV (reference sequence). This CDR3 is built from 14 residues. The ends lost 3 bases at V and 2 bases at J; junction bases unmatched: 2. The CDR3 DNA follows: TGTGCCAGCAGTTTGGACAGGGGTACCTACGAGCAGTACTTC. Its translation: CASSLDRGTYEQYF.

Comment on this clone: The sample contains more than one DNA sequence encoding this CDR3. The chain employs TRBV6-5 and TRBJ1-1; TRBD1 might be the D (6 bases). The CDR3 contains 13 residues. V was cut by 3 bases and J by 5 bases, with 10 bases left in between. Per the germline V gene, CDR1 is MNHEY and CDR2 is SVGAGI. CDR3 DNA sequence: TGTGCCAGCAGTTATGGGGGCGAGACTGAAGCTTTCTTT. The encoded protein is CASSYGGETEAFF.